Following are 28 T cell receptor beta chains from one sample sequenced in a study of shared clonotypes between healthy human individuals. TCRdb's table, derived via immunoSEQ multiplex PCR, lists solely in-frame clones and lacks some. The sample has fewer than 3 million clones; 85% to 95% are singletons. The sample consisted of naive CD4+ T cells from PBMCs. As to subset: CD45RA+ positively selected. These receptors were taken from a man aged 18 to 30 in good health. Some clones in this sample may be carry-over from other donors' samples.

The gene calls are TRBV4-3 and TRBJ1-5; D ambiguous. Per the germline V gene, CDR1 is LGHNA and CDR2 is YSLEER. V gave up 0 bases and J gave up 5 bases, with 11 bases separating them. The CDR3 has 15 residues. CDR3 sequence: CASSQEGGRHQPQHF. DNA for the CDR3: TGCGCCAGCAGCCAAGAAGGAGGCAGGCATCAGCCCCAGCATTTT.

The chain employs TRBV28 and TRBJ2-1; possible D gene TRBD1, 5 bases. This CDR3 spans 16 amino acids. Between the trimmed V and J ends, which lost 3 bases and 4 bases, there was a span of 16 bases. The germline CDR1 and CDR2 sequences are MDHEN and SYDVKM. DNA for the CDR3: TGTGCCAGCAGTTTTCCTGGGCAGGGAAAGTACAATGAGCAGTTCTTC. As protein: CASSFPGQGKYNEQFF. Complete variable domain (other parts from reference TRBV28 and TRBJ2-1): DVKVTQSSRYLVKRTGEKVFLECVQDMDHENMFWYRQDPGLGLRLIYFSYDVKMKEKGDIPEGYSVSREKKERFSLILESASTNQTSMYLCASSFPGQGKYNEQFFGPGTRLTVL.

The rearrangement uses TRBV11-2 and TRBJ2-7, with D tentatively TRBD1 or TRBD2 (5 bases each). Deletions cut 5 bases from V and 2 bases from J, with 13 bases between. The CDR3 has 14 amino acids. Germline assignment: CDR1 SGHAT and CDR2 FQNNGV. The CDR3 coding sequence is TGTGCCAGCAGCGAAGGGACCGGCCCCTACGAGCAGTACTTC. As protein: CASSEGTGPYEQYF.

The CDR3 DNA sequence: TGTGCCAGCTTTTCACGAGCCACCTACAATGAGCAGTTCTTC. Its protein is CASFSRATYNEQFF. The rearrangement joins TRBV18 to TRBJ2-1; no firm D call. Germline CDR1 KGHSH, CDR2 LQKENI. This CDR3 is 14 amino acids long. With 7 bases removed from V and 2 bases from J, the gap between germline ends came to 12 bases.

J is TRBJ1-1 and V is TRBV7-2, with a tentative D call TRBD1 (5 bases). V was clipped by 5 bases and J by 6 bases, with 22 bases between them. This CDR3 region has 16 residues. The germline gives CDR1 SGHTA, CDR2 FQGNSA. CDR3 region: CASSPNTGVIKAEAFF. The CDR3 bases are TGTGCCAGCAGCCCCAACACGGGGGTTATCAAGGCTGAAGCTTTCTTT. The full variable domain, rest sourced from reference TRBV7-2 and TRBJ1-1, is GAGVSQSPSNKVTEKGKDVELRCDPISGHTALYWYRQSLGQGLEFLIYFQGNSAPDKSGLPSDRFSAERTGGSVSTLTIQRTQQEDSAVYLCASSPNTGVIKAEAFFGQGTRLTVV.

CDR3 nucleotide sequence: TGTGCCAGCAGTGAAAAGGGACAGGGGATCTATGGCTACACCTTC. This encodes CASSEKGQGIYGYTF. The chain couples TRBV2 to TRBJ1-2; 10 nucleotides agree with TRBD1. The V segment lost 2 bases and the J segment 4 bases; nucleotides outside the gene matches: 4. This CDR3 has 15 residues. Germline CDR1 reads SNHLY; CDR2 reads FYNNEI.

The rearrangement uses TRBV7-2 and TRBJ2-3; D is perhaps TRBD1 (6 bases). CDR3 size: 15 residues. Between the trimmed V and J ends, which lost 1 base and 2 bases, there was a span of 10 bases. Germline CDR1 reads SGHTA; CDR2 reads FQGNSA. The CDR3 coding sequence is TGTGCCAGCAGCTTAGTGGGACATACCACAGATACGCAGTATTTT. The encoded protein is CASSLVGHTTDTQYF.

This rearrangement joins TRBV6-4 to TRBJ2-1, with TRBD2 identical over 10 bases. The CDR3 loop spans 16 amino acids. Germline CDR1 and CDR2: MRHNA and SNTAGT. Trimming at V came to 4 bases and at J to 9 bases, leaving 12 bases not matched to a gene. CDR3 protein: CASSVGTSGTYGEQFF. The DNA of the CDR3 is TGTGCCAGCAGTGTGGGTACTAGCGGGACATATGGTGAGCAGTTCTTC.

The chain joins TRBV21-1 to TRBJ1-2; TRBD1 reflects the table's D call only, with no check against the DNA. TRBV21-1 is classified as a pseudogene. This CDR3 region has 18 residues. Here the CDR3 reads CASSKGPNRDKRYYGYTF. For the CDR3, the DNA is TGTGCCAGCAGCAAAGGTCCCAACCGGGACAAAAGATACTATGGCTACACCTTC.

The CDR3 bases are TGTGCCAGCACCCCGGGAGGGGAAAAACTGTTTTTT. Translation: CASTPGGEKLFF. V and J are TRBV7-9 and TRBJ1-4; no clear D. Trimming took off 7 bases at V and 8 bases at J, with 11 bases between the two ends. CDR3 size: 12 residues. Germline values: CDR1 SEHNR, CDR2 FQNEAQ (reference sequence).

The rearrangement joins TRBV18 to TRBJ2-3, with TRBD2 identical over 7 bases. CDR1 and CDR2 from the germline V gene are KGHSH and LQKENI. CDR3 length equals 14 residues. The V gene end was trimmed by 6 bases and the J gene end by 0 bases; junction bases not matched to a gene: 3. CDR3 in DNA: TGTGCCAGCTCGACACTAGCGAGCACAGATACGCAGTATTTT. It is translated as CASSTLASTDTQYF.

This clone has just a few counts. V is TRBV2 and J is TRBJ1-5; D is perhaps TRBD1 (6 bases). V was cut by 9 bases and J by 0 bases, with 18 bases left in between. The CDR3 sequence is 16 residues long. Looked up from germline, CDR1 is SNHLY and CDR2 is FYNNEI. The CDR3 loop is CASRGEGTLSNQPQHF. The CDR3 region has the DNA TGTGCCAGTAGGGGGGAGGGAACCCTTAGCAATCAGCCCCAGCATTTT.

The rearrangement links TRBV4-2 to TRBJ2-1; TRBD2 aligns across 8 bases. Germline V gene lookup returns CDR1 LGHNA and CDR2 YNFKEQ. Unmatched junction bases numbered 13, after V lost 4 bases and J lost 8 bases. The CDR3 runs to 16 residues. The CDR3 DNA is TGTGCCAGCAGCCGAAAAAGAACGATGACTAGCGATGAGCAGTTCTTC. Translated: CASSRKRTMTSDEQFF.

CDR3 sequence: CASSSQLTGTGAGANVLTF. In DNA form, the CDR3 reads TGTGCCAGCAGTTCACAGCTGACCGGGACAGGGGCTGGGGCCAACGTCCTGACTTTC. This chain connects TRBV27 to TRBJ2-6; TRBD1 matches 10 bases. From germline, CDR1 is MNHEY and CDR2 SMNVEV (reference sequence). CDR3 length equals 19 residues. V lost 4 bases and J lost 2; bases outside the gene matches: 11.

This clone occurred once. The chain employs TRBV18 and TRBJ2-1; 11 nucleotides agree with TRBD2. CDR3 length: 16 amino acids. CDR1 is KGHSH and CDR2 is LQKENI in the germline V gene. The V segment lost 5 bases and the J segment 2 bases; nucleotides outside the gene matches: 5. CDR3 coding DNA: TGTGCCAGCTCATATTCGGGACTAGCGGCCTACAATGAGCAGTTCTTC. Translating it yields CASSYSGLAAYNEQFF.

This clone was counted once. The chain's CDR3 is CASSKGETQYF. CDR3 bases: TGTGCCAGCAGTAAGGGGGAGACCCAGTACTTC. The chain combines TRBV2 with TRBJ2-5; D is possibly TRBD1 (5 bases). This CDR3 spans 11 amino acids. V lost 5 bases and J lost 5, with 6 bases in between. Germline V CDR1 and CDR2: SNHLY, FYNNEI. The variable domain in full, completed from reference TRBV2 and TRBJ2-5, reads EPEVTQTPSHQVTQMGQEVILRCVPISNHLYFYWYRQILGQKVEFLVSFYNNEISEKSEIFDDQFSVERPDGSNFTLKIRSTKLEDSAMYFCASSKGETQYFGPGTRLLVL.

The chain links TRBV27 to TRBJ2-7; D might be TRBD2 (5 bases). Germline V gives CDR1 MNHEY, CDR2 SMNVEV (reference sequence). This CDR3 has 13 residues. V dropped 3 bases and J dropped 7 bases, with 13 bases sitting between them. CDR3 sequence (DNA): TGTGCCAGCAGTTTTCGAGGGTCGGAGGAGCAGTACTTC. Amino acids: CASSFRGSEEQYF.

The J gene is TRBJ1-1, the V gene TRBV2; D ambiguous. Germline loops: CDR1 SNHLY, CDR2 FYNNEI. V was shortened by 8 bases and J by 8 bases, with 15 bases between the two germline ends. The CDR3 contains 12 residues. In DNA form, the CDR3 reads TGTGCCAGCTCCATGGGCATCTTCGAAGCTTTCTTT. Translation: CASSMGIFEAFF.

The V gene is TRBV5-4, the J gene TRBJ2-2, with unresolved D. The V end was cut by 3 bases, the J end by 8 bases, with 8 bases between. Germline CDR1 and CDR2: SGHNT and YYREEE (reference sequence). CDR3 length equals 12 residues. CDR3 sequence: CASSSLAGELFF. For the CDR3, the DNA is TGTGCCAGCAGCTCCTTAGCTGGGGAGCTGTTTTTT.

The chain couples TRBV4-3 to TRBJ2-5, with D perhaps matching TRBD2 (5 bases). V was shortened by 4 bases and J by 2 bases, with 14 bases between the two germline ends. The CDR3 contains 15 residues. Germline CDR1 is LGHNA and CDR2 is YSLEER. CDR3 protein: CASSLSTRVQETQYF. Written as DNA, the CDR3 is TGCGCCAGCAGCCTAAGTACGCGGGTACAAGAGACCCAGTACTTC.

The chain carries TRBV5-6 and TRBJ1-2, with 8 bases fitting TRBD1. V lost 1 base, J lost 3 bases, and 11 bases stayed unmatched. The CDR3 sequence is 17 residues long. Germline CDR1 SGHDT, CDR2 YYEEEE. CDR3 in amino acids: CASSLMYRNRGDYGYTF. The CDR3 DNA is TGTGCCAGCAGCTTGATGTATCGGAACAGGGGGGACTATGGCTACACCTTC.

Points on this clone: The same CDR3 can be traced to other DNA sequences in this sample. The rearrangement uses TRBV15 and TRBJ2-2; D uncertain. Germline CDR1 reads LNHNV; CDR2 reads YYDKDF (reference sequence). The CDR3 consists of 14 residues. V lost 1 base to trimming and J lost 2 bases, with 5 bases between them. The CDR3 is CATSRGRNTGELFF. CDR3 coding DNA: TGTGCCACCAGCAGAGGCAGAAACACCGGGGAGCTGTTTTTT.

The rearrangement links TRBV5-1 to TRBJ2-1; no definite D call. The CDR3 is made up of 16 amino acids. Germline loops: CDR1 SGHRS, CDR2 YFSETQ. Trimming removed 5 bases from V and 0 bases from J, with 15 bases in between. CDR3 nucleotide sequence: TGCGCCAGCAGTCCGGACGGGTACAGCTCCTACAATGAGCAGTTCTTC. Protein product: CASSPDGYSSYNEQFF.

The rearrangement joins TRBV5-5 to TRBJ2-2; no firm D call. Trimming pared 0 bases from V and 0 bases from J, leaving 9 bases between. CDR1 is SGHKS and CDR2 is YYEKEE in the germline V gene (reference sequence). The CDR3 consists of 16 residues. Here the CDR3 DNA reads TGTGCCAGCAGCTTGGTTATGGCTACGAACACCGGGGAGCTGTTTTTT. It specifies CASSLVMATNTGELFF.

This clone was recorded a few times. The CDR3 nucleotides read TGTGCCAGCAATCTAATCCCATATGAAAAACTGTTTTTT. Amino acids: CASNLIPYEKLFF. The chain is built from TRBV2 and TRBJ1-4; D is unclear. The CDR3 covers 13 residues. Deletions cut 7 bases from V and 6 bases from J, with 12 bases between. Germline CDR1 SNHLY, CDR2 FYNNEI.

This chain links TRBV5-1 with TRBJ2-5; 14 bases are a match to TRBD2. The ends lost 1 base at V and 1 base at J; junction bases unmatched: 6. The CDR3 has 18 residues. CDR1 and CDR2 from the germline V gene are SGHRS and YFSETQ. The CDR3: CASSLSTSGRASQETQYF. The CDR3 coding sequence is TGCGCCAGCAGCTTGTCGACTAGCGGGAGGGCCTCCCAAGAGACCCAGTACTTC.

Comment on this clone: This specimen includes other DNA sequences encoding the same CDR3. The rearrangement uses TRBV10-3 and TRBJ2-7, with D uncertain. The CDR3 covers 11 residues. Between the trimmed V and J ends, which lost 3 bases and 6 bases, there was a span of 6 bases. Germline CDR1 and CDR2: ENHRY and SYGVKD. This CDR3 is CAISERSEQYF. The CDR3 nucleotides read TGTGCCATCAGTGAAAGGAGCGAGCAGTACTTC.

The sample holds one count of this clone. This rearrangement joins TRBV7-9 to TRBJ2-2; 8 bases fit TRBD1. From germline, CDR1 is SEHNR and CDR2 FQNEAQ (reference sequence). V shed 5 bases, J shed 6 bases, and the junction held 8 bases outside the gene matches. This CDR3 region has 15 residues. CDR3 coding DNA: TGTGCCAGCAGCCCGAGGACAGGGTACGCCGGGGAGCTGTTTTTT. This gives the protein CASSPRTGYAGELFF.